Listed below are T cell receptor beta chains from one sample, sequenced in a study of T cell responses to AZD1222 COVID-19 vaccine. Clones were sequenced by immunoSEQ multiplex PCR, and TCRdb holds only the in-frame ones, with some missing. In the table there are 90,000 to 140,000 clones, over 80% of which are singletons. Sequencing used peripheral blood, obtained on day 0 of AZD1222 vaccination. All receptors derive from an adult in good health. Both conserved end residues are part of each CDR3. The D gene is left open where the match is weak. Clone size is stated in some rows and not others, as once, few, many or a class when expanded.

d_call j_call clone_size v_call cdr3_nt cdr3_aa
. TRBJ2-2 . TRBV2 TGTGCCAGCAGTGAGGTAGCGGCGAACACCGGGGAGCTGTTTTTT CASSEVAANTGELFF
. TRBJ1-1 . TRBV30 TGTGCCTGGGGGCGGGGACGGAACACTGAAGCTTTCTTT CAWGRGRNTEAFF
. TRBJ1-1 . TRBV2 TGTGCCAGCATGTCGGCAGGCATGAACACTGAAGCTTTCTTT CASMSAGMNTEAFF
. TRBJ2-1 . TRBV10-3 TGTGCCATCAGTGAGACGCTGATAGCGAATGAGCAGTTCTTC CAISETLIANEQFF
. TRBJ2-5 few TRBV20-1 TGCAGTGCAGGGTGGAGGGAGACCCAGTACTTC CSAGWRETQYF
. TRBJ1-1 . TRBV18 TGTGCCAGCTCATACGACAGAACTGAAGCTTTCTTT CASSYDRTEAFF
. TRBJ1-1 . TRBV7-9 TGTGCCAGCAGCGACCCTCTGGGTGAAGCTTTCTTT CASSDPLGEAFF
. TRBJ2-5 . TRBV9 TGTGCCAGCAGCGTAGAGGGGGATCAAGAGACCCAGTACTTC CASSVEGDQETQYF
. TRBJ1-2 . TRBV6-5 TGTGCCAGCAGTTACACCGGGACGGATCGAGGCTACACCTTC CASSYTGTDRGYTF
. TRBJ1-1 . TRBV2 TGTGCCAGCAGTGTGATGGGGAACACTGAAGCTTTCTTT CASSVMGNTEAFF
. TRBJ2-5 . TRBV19 TGTGCCAGTAGTATAGATCGGACGGTAGGGGAGACCCAGTACTTC CASSIDRTVGETQYF
. TRBJ1-4 . TRBV28 TGTGCCAGCAGTTTACGAGGAACTAATGAAAAACTGTTTTTT CASSLRGTNEKLFF
. TRBJ1-2 . TRBV2 TGTGCCAGCAGGAGAGAGACTGCGCCTAACTATGGCTACACCTTC CASRRETAPNYGYTF
. TRBJ1-2 . TRBV5-3 TGTGCCAGAAGAGTGGTTGGGTTTAACTATGGCTACACCTTC CARRVVGFNYGYTF
TRBD1 TRBJ1-5 . TRBV19 TGTGCCAGTAGTTCAGGAACGGGACAGGGGTCCGGTCAGCCCCAGCATTTT CASSSGTGQGSGQPQHF
. TRBJ2-2 . TRBV6-2/TRBV6-3 TGTGCCAGCAGTTACTCGGGACGGTACAGGGCCGGGGAGCTGTTTTTT CASSYSGRYRAGELFF
. TRBJ2-7 . TRBV4-2 TGTGCCAGCAGCCAAGAAGGGGATGGGTCCTACGAGCAGTACTTC CASSQEGDGSYEQYF
. TRBJ1-1 . TRBV6-5 TGTGCCAGCAGTTACTCGGACCGGATGAACACTGAAGCTTTCTTT CASSYSDRMNTEAFF
. TRBJ1-1 . TRBV29-1 TGCAGCGTTGCTCCCGGACAGAAGAACACTGAAGCTTTCTTT CSVAPGQKNTEAFF
TRBD1 TRBJ2-7 . TRBV6-2/TRBV6-3 TGTGCCAGCAGCATTGGGACAGGGAATTACTTC CASSIGTGNYF
TRBD1 TRBJ2-7 . TRBV4-3 TGCGCCAGCAGCCAGGGACAGGGAACCTACGAGCAGTACTTC CASSQGQGTYEQYF